The next 28 T cell receptor beta chains were all read from a single sample in a study of blood T cell repertoires in COVID-19. The protocol was immunoSEQ multiplex PCR, while the TCRdb copy is restricted to in-frame clones and leaves out a portion. The data show some 180,000 clones, with 85% seen just once and 7.5% to 9.5% held by the top ten. What was sequenced was peripheral blood. These receptors were obtained from a woman aged 55-75 years with acute or convalescent COVID-19.

V usage is TRBV6-5 and J usage is TRBJ1-1; a possible D gene is TRBD1 (5 bases). The CDR3 totals 16 residues. Germline-derived CDR1 and CDR2 are MNHEY and SVGAGI. Trimming took 0 bases from V and 4 from J, leaving 15 bases between them. The CDR3 nucleotides are TGTGCCAGCAGTTACTCGGGTAAGGGGTGGAGCACTGAAGCTTTCTTT. Residues: CASSYSGKGWSTEAFF.

The rearrangement joins TRBV6-1 to TRBJ2-4, with D possibly being TRBD2 (6 bases). Germline CDR1 MNHNS, CDR2 SASEGT. The CDR3 length is 17 residues. V gave up 0 bases and J gave up 6 bases, with 18 bases separating them. This chain's CDR3 is CASSEALPGALGNIQYF. The CDR3 DNA reads as TGTGCCAGCAGTGAAGCGCTACCGGGAGCATTGGGAAACATTCAGTACTTC.

Here the CDR3 reads CASSDSGTSGRPRAYEQYV. The CDR3 DNA sequence: TGTGCCAGCAGTGATAGCGGGACTAGCGGGAGGCCTAGGGCTTACGAGCAGTACGTC. This chain uses TRBV2 with TRBJ2-7, with 15 bases matching TRBD2. The V gene end was trimmed by 3 bases and the J gene end by 4 bases; junction bases not matched to a gene: 13. Per the germline V gene, CDR1 is SNHLY and CDR2 is FYNNEI. The CDR3 sequence is 19 residues long.

This clone was recorded once. The J gene is TRBJ2-1, the V gene TRBV9; tentative D call: TRBD2 (6 bases). CDR3 length: 15 amino acids. Trimming removed 3 bases from V and 2 bases from J, with 12 bases in between. Germline values: CDR1 SGDLS, CDR2 YYNGEE. In DNA, the CDR3 is TGTGCCAGCAGCGAAGCTAGCGTAACCTACAATGAGCAGTTCTTC. Protein sequence: CASSEASVTYNEQFF.

This chain joins TRBV28 and TRBJ2-2, with D perhaps TRBD2 (6 bases). This CDR3 is 17 amino acids long. Germline CDR1 is MDHEN and CDR2 is SYDVKM. V lost 7 bases and J lost 2, with 20 bases in between. The CDR3 reads CASTPLVGRGNTGELFF. CDR3 nucleotide sequence: TGTGCCAGCACCCCTCTCGTAGGGCGGGGAAACACCGGGGAGCTGTTTTTT. The full variable domain, completed using reference TRBV28 and TRBJ2-2, is DVKVTQSSRYLVKRTGEKVFLECVQDMDHENMFWYRQDPGLGLRLIYFSYDVKMKEKGDIPEGYSVSREKKERFSLILESASTNQTSMYLCASTPLVGRGNTGELFFGEGSRLTVL.

The DNA of the CDR3 is TGTGCCAGCAGCTTGCCCGGGACTAGCGGGAGCGGGGCAGATACGCAGTATTTT. Translation gives CASSLPGTSGSGADTQYF. The chain has TRBV5-4 and TRBJ2-3; 14 bases map to TRBD2. CDR1 is SGHNT, CDR2 YYREEE, per germline (reference sequence). The CDR3 is 18 residues long. The ends lost 1 base at V and 4 bases at J; junction bases unmatched: 8.

This rearrangement joins TRBV27 to TRBJ2-4, with 8 bases aligning to TRBD2. Trimming at V came to 11 bases and at J to 0 bases, leaving 6 bases not matched to a gene. Looked up from germline, CDR1 is MNHEY and CDR2 is SMNVEV (reference sequence). The CDR3 is made up of 14 amino acids. The DNA for the CDR3 is TGTGCCCCCCGGGGGGGGGTAGCCAAAAACATTCAGTACTTC. Amino acids: CAPRGGVAKNIQYF.

The chain links TRBV10-3 to TRBJ2-7; D gene uncertain. This CDR3 is 13 amino acids long. The germline CDR1 and CDR2 sequences are ENHRY and SYGVKD. Trimming took 2 bases from V and 4 from J, leaving 9 bases between them. The CDR3 nucleotides are TGTGCCATCAGTGAGGGCCCAGAATACGAGCAGTACGTC. This gives the protein CAISEGPEYEQYV.

This sequence joins TRBV15 and TRBJ2-7; 13 nucleotides line up with TRBD2. The V gene end was trimmed by 5 bases and the J gene end by 6 bases; junction bases not matched to a gene: 13. The CDR3 loop spans 17 amino acids. The germline V gene encodes CDR1 LNHNV and CDR2 YYDKDF (reference sequence). The CDR3 DNA reads as TGTGCCACCAGCTCGGGACTAGCGGGATCACCGCTTCTCGAGCAGTACGTC. This encodes CATSSGLAGSPLLEQYV.

This chain uses TRBV10-3 with TRBJ1-4; 9 bases fit TRBD1. CDR1 ENHRY and CDR2 SYGVKD come from the germline V gene. The CDR3 covers 17 residues. J was trimmed by 8 bases and V by 1 base; bases with no gene match: 11. The CDR3 reads CAISELGQGFEDEKLFF. In DNA form, the CDR3 reads TGTGCCATCAGTGAGTTGGGACAGGGCTTTGAGGACGAAAAACTGTTTTTT.

V gene TRBV5-1 combines with J gene TRBJ2-3; D may be TRBD1 (6 bases). The CDR3 length is 15 residues. Germline V gives CDR1 SGHRS, CDR2 YFSETQ. V was cut by 1 base and J by 1 base, with 10 bases left in between. CDR3 in amino acids: CASSLRAGGTDTQYF. The CDR3, as DNA: TGCGCCAGCAGCTTGAGGGCAGGGGGCACAGATACGCAGTATTTT. The full variable domain, its missing parts supplied by reference TRBV5-1 and TRBJ2-3, is KAGVTQTPRYLIKTRGQQVTLSCSPISGHRSVSWYQQTPGQGLQFLFEYFSETQRNKGNFPGRFSGRQFSNSRSEMNVSTLELGDSALYLCASSLRAGGTDTQYFGPGTRLTVL.

The chain uses TRBV3-1 (or the pseudogene TRBV3-2) and TRBJ1-4; 8 bases align to TRBD1. With V trimmed by 5 bases and J by 7 bases, 6 bases remained unmatched. Germline CDR1 is LGHDT and CDR2 is YNNKEL (reference sequence). The CDR3 sequence is 14 residues long. In DNA, the CDR3 is TGTGCCAGCAGCGGCTCCGGGACAGGTGAAAAACTGTTTTTT. It specifies CASSGSGTGEKLFF.

The V and J genes are TRBV29-1 and TRBJ2-2; 8 bases are shared with TRBD1. The ends lost 6 bases at V and 5 bases at J; junction bases unmatched: 8. This CDR3 is built from 14 residues. From germline, CDR1 is SQVTM and CDR2 ANQGSEA. CDR3 residues: CSVSGGVRTGELFF. The CDR3, as DNA: TGCAGCGTCTCAGGGGGCGTCAGAACCGGGGAGCTGTTTTTT.

CDR3 protein: CASSLDRLAGPTDTQYF. CDR3 nucleotides: TGTGCCAGCAGCTTAGATCGGCTAGCGGGACCCACAGATACGCAGTATTTT. The chain is built from TRBV7-8 and TRBJ2-3; 9 nucleotides align to TRBD2. CDR1 and CDR2 (germline): SGHVS, FQNEAQ. V lost 1 base and J lost 2; bases outside the gene matches: 7. The CDR3 is 17 amino acids.

This chain links TRBV11-3 with TRBJ2-3, with a weak D call TRBD1 (5 bases). Germline V CDR1 and CDR2: SGHNT, YENEEA. The CDR3 totals 13 residues. V gave up 2 bases and J gave up 5 bases, with 8 bases separating them. CDR3 in amino acids: CASSLMQGDTQYF. The CDR3 bases are TGTGCCAGCAGCTTAATGCAGGGAGATACGCAGTATTTT.

This CDR3 reads CASSKGQEVSGNTIYF. The CDR3 DNA follows: TGTGCCAGCAGCAAAGGACAGGAAGTCTCTGGAAACACCATATATTTT. The rearrangement links TRBV11-3 to TRBJ1-3, with TRBD1 matching over 7 bases. V dropped 5 bases and J dropped 0; count of bases not matched to a gene: 7. The CDR3 contains 16 residues. Germline V gives CDR1 SGHNT, CDR2 YENEEA.

The chain couples TRBV12-3 or TRBV12-4 to TRBJ1-3, with a possible D match to TRBD1 (6 bases). V gave up 7 bases and J gave up 2 bases, with 9 bases separating them. The CDR3 sequence is 13 residues long. DNA of the CDR3: TGTGCCAGCAATACAGGGACTGGAAACACCATATATTTT. This encodes CASNTGTGNTIYF.

The rearrangement links TRBV24-1 to TRBJ1-5, with D possibly being TRBD1 (6 bases). From germline, CDR1 is KGHDR and CDR2 SFDVKD. V lost 9 bases to trimming and J lost 1 base, with 9 bases between them. This CDR3 is 13 amino acids long. The CDR3 sequence is CATAQGSNQPQHF. DNA for the CDR3: TGTGCCACCGCTCAGGGGAGCAATCAGCCCCAGCATTTT.

The genes are TRBV7-3 and TRBJ2-1, with D tentatively TRBD2 (5 bases). This CDR3 has 15 amino acids. Trimming removed 5 bases at V and 5 bases at J, with 16 bases between. CDR1 is SGHTA and CDR2 is FQGTGA in the germline V gene. The CDR3 sequence: CASSPGKTKHNEQFF. As DNA, the CDR3 is TGTGCCAGCAGCCCTGGAAAGACTAAACACAATGAGCAGTTCTTC.

This clone has only a few counts. V is TRBV12-3 or TRBV12-4 and J is TRBJ2-2; D call uncertain. The CDR3 consists of 11 residues. Trimming took 5 bases from V and 8 from J, leaving 6 bases between them. The CDR3, as DNA: TGTGCCAGCAGTACACCAGGGGAGCTGTTTTTT. It translates to CASSTPGELFF.

The V and J genes are TRBV7-8 and TRBJ2-7; TRBD2 agrees at 10 bases. The CDR3 consists of 15 residues. V shed 5 bases and J 2 bases; nucleotides not matched to a gene: 6. Per germline, CDR1 SGHVS and CDR2 FQNEAQ. In DNA, the CDR3 is TGTGCCAGCAGCCGAGAGCGGGGGGGGACCTACGAGCAGTACTTC. Translating it yields CASSRERGGTYEQYF.

The chain couples TRBV5-1 to TRBJ2-6; D ambiguous. The CDR3 spans 14 residues. Germline CDR1 and CDR2: SGHRS and YFSETQ. V was clipped by 1 base and J by 3 bases, with 5 bases between them. The CDR3 sequence is CASSLSNGANVLTF. The CDR3 coding sequence is TGCGCCAGCAGCTTGTCTAATGGGGCCAACGTCCTGACTTTC.

The chain carries TRBV6-1 and TRBJ1-2; D is possibly TRBD1 (5 bases). This CDR3 is built from 14 residues. Trimming removed 1 base from V and 7 bases from J, with 13 bases in between. Germline-derived CDR1 and CDR2 are MNHNS and SASEGT. The CDR3 DNA reads as TGTGCCAGCAGTGAAGGTCGGGGGTCTGGTGGCTACACCTTC. Translated: CASSEGRGSGGYTF.

The rearrangement joins TRBV27 to TRBJ2-6, with D possibly matching TRBD1 (6 bases). The germline CDR1 and CDR2 sequences are MNHEY and SMNVEV (reference sequence). This CDR3 contains 15 residues. Trimming removed 2 bases from V and 4 bases from J, with 9 bases in between. This CDR3 reads CASSLTGIGANVLTF. For the CDR3, the DNA is TGTGCCAGCAGTTTAACAGGGATCGGGGCCAACGTCCTGACTTTC.

The chain links TRBV19 to TRBJ2-1; perhaps TRBD2 as D (5 bases). CDR3 size: 13 residues. Between the trimmed V and J ends, which lost 10 bases and 2 bases, there was a span of 12 bases. Germline lookup yields CDR1 LNHDA and CDR2 SQIVND (reference sequence). The CDR3: CATGRGPYNEQFF. CDR3 nucleotides: TGTGCCACTGGGAGAGGGCCCTACAATGAGCAGTTCTTC.

The V and J genes are TRBV27 and TRBJ2-1, with D perhaps matching TRBD1 (6 bases). The germline gives CDR1 MNHEY, CDR2 SMNVEV (reference sequence). CDR3 length: 16 residues. Trimming removed 0 bases from V and 0 bases from J, with 9 bases in between. The CDR3 bases are TGTGCCAGCAGTTTATCGACAGGTTACTCCTACAATGAGCAGTTCTTC. It yields the protein CASSLSTGYSYNEQFF.

This sequence joins TRBV2 and TRBJ1-4; perhaps TRBD1 as D (6 bases). Trimming shortened V by 6 bases and J by 4 bases, and 12 bases separated the two germline ends. CDR1 is SNHLY and CDR2 is FYNNEI in the germline V gene. CDR3 length: 14 residues. The CDR3, as DNA: TGTGCCAGCAGAAACGACAGGCATAATGAAAAACTGTTTTTT. This translates into CASRNDRHNEKLFF.

The gene calls are TRBV25-1 and TRBJ2-3; 10 bases align to TRBD2. V lost 6 bases, J lost 0 bases, and 3 bases stayed unmatched. The germline gives CDR1 MGHDK, CDR2 SYGVNS. The length of the CDR3 is 15 residues. Here the CDR3 DNA reads TGTGCCAGCAGGGAGGGACTAGCGAGCACAGATACGCAGTATTTT. This gives the protein CASREGLASTDTQYF.